The present T cell receptor beta chain was sequenced within a study of beta chain features in type 1 diabetes. The V end was cut by 6 bases, the J end by 3 bases, with 11 bases between. This CDR3 has 13 residues. CDR1 is MNHNY, CDR2 SVGAGI, per germline (reference sequence). Expressed TCRB transcripts were sequenced because the entire RNA isolate underwent reverse transcription. The repertoire was sequenced with immunoSEQ multiplex PCR; TCRdb's copy has only in-frame clones and lacks some. Among about 900,000 clones, 17% were seen once, and the ten largest hold 0.02% to 0.025%. The TCR comes from a woman aged 18-30 years in good health. The sequenced material came from naive CD4+ T cells from blood. V and J are TRBV6-6 and TRBJ1-1; D gene ambiguous. The CDR3 DNA follows: TGTGCCAGCAGCCGCCGTGTCGACACTGAAGCTTTCTTT. Residues: CASSRRVDTEAFF.